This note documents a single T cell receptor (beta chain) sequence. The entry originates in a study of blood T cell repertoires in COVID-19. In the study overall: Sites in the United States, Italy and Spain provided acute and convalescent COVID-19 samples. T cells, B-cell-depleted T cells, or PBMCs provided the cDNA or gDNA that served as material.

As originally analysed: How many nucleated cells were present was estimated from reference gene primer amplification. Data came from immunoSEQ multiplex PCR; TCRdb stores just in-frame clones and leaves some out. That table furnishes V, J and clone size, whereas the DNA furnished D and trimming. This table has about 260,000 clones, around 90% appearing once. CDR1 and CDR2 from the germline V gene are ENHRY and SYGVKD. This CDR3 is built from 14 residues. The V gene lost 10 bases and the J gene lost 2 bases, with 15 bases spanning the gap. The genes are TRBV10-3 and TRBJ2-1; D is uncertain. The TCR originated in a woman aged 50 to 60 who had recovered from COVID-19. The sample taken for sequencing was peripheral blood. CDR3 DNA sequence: TGTGCCACCCAAAGAAGCGCAGCCTACAATGAGCAGTTCTTC. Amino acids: CATQRSAAYNEQFF.